These 2 T cell receptor beta chains share one sample of origin, sequenced in a study of blood T cell repertoires in COVID-19. Profiling relied on immunoSEQ multiplex PCR, and the TCRdb table lists in-frame clones only, not all of them. This repertoire shows fewer than 250,000 clones, around four fifths found once; its top ten account for around 4.6%. Material for sequencing was PBMCs or T cells enriched from blood (not recorded which). The receptors originated from a woman aged 50 to 60 who had been exposed to COVID-19.

This chain uses TRBV18 with TRBJ2-7; the match to TRBD2 covers 7 bases. Germline values: CDR1 KGHSH, CDR2 LQKENI. The CDR3 totals 13 residues. Germline trimming cut 1 base from V and 6 bases from J; bases unmatched to any gene: 3. The CDR3 region is CASSPRRGTEQYF. The CDR3 DNA follows: TGTGCCAGCTCACCACGGCGGGGGACCGAGCAGTACTTC.

The V call is TRBV12-5, the J call TRBJ2-1; D might be TRBD1 (6 bases). CDR1 and CDR2 (germline): LGHNT, FRNRAP. CDR3 length equals 15 residues. V was pared by 1 base and J by 5 bases, with 12 bases between. The CDR3 loop reads CASGLARTADNEQFF. The CDR3, as DNA: TGTGCTAGTGGTTTGGCACGGACAGCTGACAATGAGCAGTTCTTC.